This is a list of T cell receptor beta chains from one sample in a study of OX40 agonist ivuxolimab in advanced cancers. Produced via immunoSEQ multiplex PCR; TCRdb's table is partial and in-frame only. The repertoire holds around 72,000 clones, with about 86% as singletons. The sample here was CD4+ or CD8+ T cells sorted from blood, taken in a trial of the OX40 agonist ivuxolimab. These receptor sequences come from an adult with an advanced solid tumor such as melanoma, head and neck, liver or kidney cancer. CDR3s include the opening cysteine and the closing phenylalanine or tryptophan. D genes are given only for firm matches. Clone size is shown for a subset of rows, as once, few, many or a class of expanded clone.

v_gene,abundance,j_gene,d_gene,CDR3aa,CDR3nt
TRBV6-5,NA,TRBJ1-6,NA,CASTDRRRSLHF,TGTGCCAGCACCGACCGTCGGCGCTCCCTCCACTTT
TRBV7-9,NA,TRBJ1-2,NA,CASSNFRDIYGYTF,TGTGCCAGCAGCAACTTCCGGGACATCTATGGCTACACCTTC
TRBV7-9,NA,TRBJ2-7,TRBD1,CASSSDSPRQGESYEQYF,TGTGCCAGCAGCTCCGACAGCCCGAGACAGGGGGAATCCTACGAGCAGTACTTC
TRBV5-4,NA,TRBJ2-2,NA,CASSLDQVTGELFF,TGTGCCAGCAGCTTGGACCAAGTCACCGGGGAGCTGTTTTTT
TRBV5-1,NA,TRBJ2-4,TRBD1,CASSLGTGGETKNIQYF,TGCGCCAGCAGCTTGGGGACAGGGGGCGAAACCAAAAACATTCAGTACTTC
TRBV7-9,NA,TRBJ2-5,NA,CASSLKTPGETQYF,TGTGCCAGCAGCTTAAAAACCCCGGGGGAGACCCAGTACTTC
TRBV18,NA,TRBJ2-1,NA,CASSPRGGGRGYNEQFF,TGTGCCAGCTCACCAAGAGGGGGCGGGAGAGGTTACAATGAGCAGTTCTTC
TRBV18,NA,TRBJ2-5,NA,CASSSGQFGETQYF,TGTGCCAGCTCATCCGGACAATTCGGGGAGACCCAGTACTTC
TRBV6-5,NA,TRBJ1-5,NA,CASSYSGANQPQHF,TGTGCCAGCAGTTACTCAGGGGCGAATCAGCCCCAGCATTTT
TRBV5-8,NA,TRBJ1-2,TRBD1,CASTTGVVNYGYTF,TGTGCCAGCACCACAGGGGTAGTTAACTATGGCTACACCTTC
TRBV9,NA,TRBJ2-1,NA,CASSVGGGGEQFF,TGTGCCAGCAGCGTAGGGGGTGGTGGTGAGCAGTTCTTC
TRBV9,NA,TRBJ2-4,NA,CASSVAAGTKNIQYF,TGTGCCAGCAGCGTAGCCGCAGGGACCAAAAACATTCAGTACTTC
TRBV27,NA,TRBJ2-3,TRBD2,CASSYRTSGGADTQYF,TGTGCCAGCAGTTATCGGACTAGCGGGGGAGCAGATACGCAGTATTTT
TRBV28,few,TRBJ2-2,NA,CASSLSAGVFTGELFF,TGTGCCAGCAGTTTGTCGGCAGGGGTCTTCACCGGGGAGCTGTTTTTT
TRBV2,NA,TRBJ2-5,NA,CASSERTAQETQYF,TGTGCCAGCAGTGAGCGGACAGCTCAAGAGACCCAGTACTTC
TRBV6-5,few,TRBJ2-7,NA,CASIRANSYEQYF,TGTGCCAGCATCAGGGCTAACTCCTACGAGCAGTACTTC
TRBV11-3,once,TRBJ2-1,NA,CASSFQGSYNEQFF,TGTGCCAGCAGCTTTCAGGGGTCCTACAATGAGCAGTTCTTC
TRBV28,NA,TRBJ1-2,TRBD1,CASSSPGQGVGYGYTF,TGTGCCAGCAGTTCCCCCGGACAGGGGGTCGGCTATGGCTACACCTTC
TRBV7-9,few,TRBJ1-1,NA,CASSLDMNTEAFF,TGTGCCAGCAGCTTGGATATGAACACTGAAGCTTTCTTT
TRBV30,NA,TRBJ2-3,TRBD2,CAWTRPSGSKGTQYF,TGTGCCTGGACCCGGCCTAGCGGGAGCAAGGGGACGCAGTATTTT
TRBV2,NA,TRBJ2-3,NA,CASSRDSSTDTQYF,TGTGCCAGCAGTCGGGACTCTAGCACAGATACGCAGTATTTT
TRBV5-4,NA,TRBJ2-5,NA,CASSLAGVETQYF,TGTGCCAGCAGCTTGGCGGGAGTAGAGACCCAGTACTTC
TRBV11-3,once,TRBJ2-3,NA,CASSPGGGDTDTQYF,TGTGCCAGCAGCCCGGGGGGCGGGGACACAGATACGCAGTATTTT
TRBV11-2,NA,TRBJ2-3,TRBD2,CASSNTRLAGGGTDTQYF,TGTGCCAGCAGCAATACCCGGCTAGCGGGGGGGGGCACAGATACGCAGTATTTT
TRBV7-7,once,TRBJ2-3,TRBD2,CASSRLAGGPGTDTQYF,TGTGCTAGCAGTAGACTAGCGGGGGGCCCTGGCACAGATACGCAGTATTTT
TRBV7-3,NA,TRBJ2-1,NA,CASSPDWGNEQFF,TGTGCCAGCAGCCCTGACTGGGGTAATGAGCAGTTCTTC
TRBV6-6,NA,TRBJ2-5,TRBD1,CASSRQGTETQYF,TGTGCCAGCAGCCGACAGGGGACGGAGACCCAGTACTTC
TRBV19,NA,TRBJ2-7,NA,CASSIDLPHRTSTYEQYF,TGTGCCAGTAGTATAGATCTCCCCCATCGCACGTCCACCTACGAGCAGTACTTC
TRBV2,NA,TRBJ2-5,TRBD2,CASSDPSGGQETQYF,TGTGCCAGCAGCGACCCGAGCGGGGGCCAAGAGACCCAGTACTTC
TRBV6-1,NA,TRBJ2-7,TRBD1,CASSKDRAGEQYF,TGTGCCAGCAGTAAGGACAGGGCGGGCGAGCAGTACTTC
TRBV6-6,NA,TRBJ2-7,NA,CASSLEQAPKQYF,TGTGCCAGCAGTTTGGAACAGGCCCCTAAGCAGTACTTC
TRBV7-8,NA,TRBJ1-1,NA,CASSLVAQQENTEAFF,TGTGCCAGCAGCTTAGTTGCTCAACAGGAGAACACTGAAGCTTTCTTT
TRBV30,NA,TRBJ2-1,TRBD2,CAWSFLWGGEQFF,TGTGCCTGGAGTTTCCTCTGGGGGGGTGAGCAGTTCTTC
TRBV7-8,once,TRBJ1-5,NA,CASSLERVQPQHF,TGTGCCAGCAGCTTAGAGAGGGTTCAGCCCCAGCATTTT
TRBV19,NA,TRBJ2-7,TRBD1,CASSRQGASMYEQYF,TGTGCCAGTAGTAGGCAGGGGGCTTCCATGTACGAGCAGTACTTC
TRBV18,once,TRBJ1-5,TRBD1,CASSLQGAMGNQPQHF,TGTGCCAGCTCGTTACAGGGGGCCATGGGCAATCAGCCCCAGCATTTT
TRBV19,NA,TRBJ2-1,NA,CASSTSLASYNEQFF,TGTGCCAGCTCAACTAGCTTGGCCTCCTACAATGAGCAGTTCTTC
TRBV7-9,NA,TRBJ2-5,NA,CASSGNYKETQYF,TGTGCCAGCAGCGGGAACTACAAAGAGACCCAGTACTTC
TRBV7-3,NA,TRBJ2-2,TRBD1,CASSPRTGETGELFF,TGTGCCAGCAGCCCCAGGACAGGGGAAACCGGGGAGCTGTTTTTT
TRBV30,NA,TRBJ1-2,NA,CAWSVGFLLYGYTF,TGTGCCTGGAGTGTTGGGTTCCTTCTCTATGGCTACACCTTC
TRBV7-9,NA,TRBJ2-1,NA,CASSHYYEQFF,TGTGCCAGCAGCCATTACTATGAGCAGTTCTTC
TRBV2,NA,TRBJ2-7,NA,CASTEGVSPYEQYF,TGTGCCAGCACCGAAGGGGTATCACCCTACGAGCAGTACTTC
TRBV5-1,NA,TRBJ1-2,NA,CASSSGGYGGYTF,TGCGCCAGCAGCTCCGGCGGGTACGGTGGCTACACCTTC
TRBV5-1,NA,TRBJ2-1,TRBD2,CASSPGLAGDEQFF,TGCGCCAGCAGCCCCGGACTAGCGGGAGATGAGCAGTTCTTC
TRBV7-2,NA,TRBJ2-7,TRBD2,CASSLVGSGGYEQYF,TGTGCCAGCAGCTTAGTTGGTAGCGGGGGCTACGAGCAGTACTTC
TRBV5-6,NA,TRBJ2-1,NA,CASSWGYNEQFF,TGTGCCAGCAGCTGGGGGTACAATGAGCAGTTCTTC
TRBV19,NA,TRBJ2-1,NA,CASSIAPGGEQFF,TGTGCCAGTAGTATAGCGCCCGGGGGTGAGCAGTTCTTC
TRBV2,NA,TRBJ2-1,TRBD2,CASSERSSGRNEQFF,TGTGCCAGCAGTGAAAGATCTAGCGGGAGAAATGAGCAGTTCTTC
TRBV28,NA,TRBJ2-5,NA,CASSLVQGETQYF,TGTGCCAGCAGTTTGGTGCAGGGTGAGACCCAGTACTTC
TRBV9,NA,TRBJ2-2,TRBD1,CASSVGTGGTGELFF,TGTGCCAGCAGCGTAGGGACAGGGGGTACCGGGGAGCTGTTTTTT
TRBV28,NA,TRBJ1-5,TRBD1,CASSPSGGRNQPQHF,TGTGCCAGCAGCCCCTCAGGGGGCAGAAATCAGCCCCAGCATTTT
TRBV7-8,NA,TRBJ2-7,TRBD1,CASSLLGQGGAQQYF,TGTGCCAGCAGCCTCCTGGGACAGGGCGGGGCCCAGCAGTACTTC
TRBV18,NA,TRBJ2-3,TRBD2,CATTGGTTTDTQYF,TGTGCCACCACGGGGGGTACTACCACAGATACGCAGTATTTT
TRBV5-1,NA,TRBJ1-3,NA,CASSLEVNGNTIYF,TGCGCCAGCAGCTTGGAAGTTAATGGAAACACCATATATTTT
TRBV6-1,NA,TRBJ1-6,TRBD1,CASSDDRDSPLHF,TGTGCCAGCAGCGACGACAGGGATTCACCCCTCCACTTT
TRBV5-4,once,TRBJ1-1,NA,CASSVVGAVRRQANTEAFF,TGTGCCAGCAGCGTTGTGGGGGCGGTGAGACGACAGGCGAACACTGAAGCTTTCTTT